The sequence of this T cell receptor (beta chain) was determined in a study of vaccination and CD4 T cells after COVID-19. This CDR3 has 14 amino acids. Germline V gives CDR1 DFQATT, CDR2 SNEGSKA (reference sequence). Unmatched junction bases numbered 10, after V lost 3 bases and J lost 7 bases. With the Oncomine TCR Beta short-read assay, DNA from cultured CD4+ T cells was sequenced. Each CDR3 protein gets one entry after TCRdb re-called the PCR reads with MiXCR. The profile shows about 5,900 distinct CDR3 sequences, roughly 52% of them singletons. Worth noting for this clonotype: Antigen unknown.

Regarding treatment: roughly ten-day PBMC culture with coronavirus spike peptide pools or control peptides (ViraFEST assay). This receptor was taken from a human donor who had recovered from COVID-19. The rearrangement links TRBV20-1 to TRBJ2-7; 9 bases fit TRBD1. Sequenced material: CD4+ T cells from blood, cultured in vitro. CDR3 DNA sequence: TGCAGTGCTAGGGGGACAGGGAAGGACAAGGAGCAGTACTTC. Its translation is CSARGTGKDKEQYF.